The source of this T cell receptor (beta chain) is a study of OX40 agonist ivuxolimab in advanced cancers. Germline V gives CDR1 LGHNA, CDR2 YNFKEQ. The CDR3 contains 15 residues. Trimming removed 2 bases from V and 2 bases from J, with 13 bases in between. Here immunoSEQ multiplex PCR was the method, and the copy in TCRdb shows in-frame clones only, minus some. The data show about 77,000 clones, over 75% seen once. The sequence was collected from an adult with an advanced solid tumor such as melanoma, head and neck, liver or kidney cancer. The genes are TRBV4-2 and TRBJ2-7; no clear D gene. The input for sequencing was CD4+ or CD8+ T cells sorted from blood, taken in a trial of the OX40 agonist ivuxolimab. CDR3 sequence (DNA): TGTGCCAGCAGCCAAAGCCCGGCAGACCCCTACGAGCAGTACTTC. Protein: CASSQSPADPYEQYF.